A selection of T cell receptor beta chains follows, all from one sample in a study of blood T cell repertoires in COVID-19. Sequencing was performed with immunoSEQ multiplex PCR; in TCRdb, only in-frame clones are kept and a portion is missing. The sample records about 100,000 clones, 80% to 95% being singletons. The sequencing input was peripheral blood. These receptors were taken from a man aged 70-80 years with acute or convalescent COVID-19. Each CDR3 is given with its conserved first and last residue. A D gene is named only where the DNA matches it firmly. Part of the rows lack a size; the others show once, few, many or a class for expanded clones.

D gene: -; V gene: TRBV5-1; clone size: -; J gene: TRBJ2-1; CDR3 length: 15; CDR3 protein: CASSLITGSYNEQFF; CDR3 DNA: TGCGCCAGCAGCTTGATAACTGGCTCCTACAATGAGCAGTTCTTC
D gene: TRBD1; V gene: TRBV30; clone size: -; J gene: TRBJ1-4; CDR3 length: 14; CDR3 protein: CAWRGTARREKLFF; CDR3 DNA: TGTGCCTGGAGGGGGACAGCGAGAAGGGAAAAACTGTTTTTT
D gene: TRBD1; V gene: TRBV28; clone size: -; J gene: TRBJ2-7; CDR3 length: 15; CDR3 protein: CASSLSGGAPYEQYF; CDR3 DNA: TGTGCCAGCAGTTTATCAGGGGGTGCCCCCTACGAGCAGTACTTC
D gene: TRBD1; V gene: TRBV28; clone size: -; J gene: TRBJ2-1; CDR3 length: 14; CDR3 protein: CASSWTGGYNEQFF; CDR3 DNA: TGTGCCAGCAGTTGGACAGGGGGCTACAATGAGCAGTTCTTC
D gene: -; V gene: TRBV2; clone size: -; J gene: TRBJ1-5; CDR3 length: 15; CDR3 protein: CASSEEVTVNQPQHF; CDR3 DNA: TGTGCCAGCAGTGAAGAGGTGACAGTTAATCAGCCCCAGCATTTT
D gene: -; V gene: TRBV24-1; clone size: -; J gene: TRBJ1-5; CDR3 length: 12; CDR3 protein: CAAGTGVGPQHF; CDR3 DNA: TGTGCCGCGGGAACGGGAGTAGGGCCCCAGCATTTT
D gene: -; V gene: TRBV4-2; clone size: few; J gene: TRBJ2-2; CDR3 length: 16; CDR3 protein: CASSQDRQAQGGELFF; CDR3 DNA: TGTGCCAGCAGCCAAGATAGACAGGCCCAGGGCGGGGAGCTGTTTTTT
D gene: -; V gene: TRBV7-9; clone size: -; J gene: TRBJ1-1; CDR3 length: 12; CDR3 protein: CASSPSYTEAFF; CDR3 DNA: TGTGCCAGCAGCCCGTCCTATACTGAAGCTTTCTTT
D gene: -; V gene: TRBV4-3; clone size: -; J gene: TRBJ2-5; CDR3 length: 14; CDR3 protein: CASSQGRLQETQYF; CDR3 DNA: TGCGCCAGCAGCCAAGGGCGGCTCCAAGAGACCCAGTACTTC
D gene: TRBD2; V gene: TRBV6-5; clone size: -; J gene: TRBJ2-7; CDR3 length: 15; CDR3 protein: CASSYSLAGGYEQYF; CDR3 DNA: TGTGCCAGCAGTTACTCACTAGCGGGAGGGTACGAGCAGTACTTC
D gene: -; V gene: TRBV24-1; clone size: -; J gene: TRBJ1-3; CDR3 length: 13; CDR3 protein: CATRASSGNTIYF; CDR3 DNA: TGTGCCACCAGAGCGAGCTCTGGAAACACCATATATTTT
D gene: -; V gene: TRBV27; clone size: once; J gene: TRBJ2-2; CDR3 length: 14; CDR3 protein: CASSSNRNTGELFF; CDR3 DNA: TGTGCCAGCAGTTCAAACAGGAACACCGGGGAGCTGTTTTTT
D gene: -; V gene: TRBV5-1; clone size: -; J gene: TRBJ2-3; CDR3 length: 15; CDR3 protein: CASARLGHGTDTQYF; CDR3 DNA: TGCGCTTCCGCACGGCTAGGTCACGGCACAGATACGCAGTATTTT
D gene: TRBD1; V gene: TRBV5-1; clone size: -; J gene: TRBJ1-6; CDR3 length: 14; CDR3 protein: CASSWGQGDSPLHF; CDR3 DNA: TGCGCCAGCAGCTGGGGACAGGGAGATTCACCCCTCCACTTT
D gene: TRBD1; V gene: TRBV27; clone size: -; J gene: TRBJ1-4; CDR3 length: 15; CDR3 protein: CASSLYGTGGEKLFF; CDR3 DNA: TGTGCCAGCAGTTTATACGGGACAGGGGGCGAAAAACTGTTTTTT
D gene: TRBD1; V gene: TRBV30; clone size: -; J gene: TRBJ1-6; CDR3 length: 15; CDR3 protein: CAWSRGQGGTSPLHF; CDR3 DNA: TGTGCCTGGAGTAGAGGACAGGGCGGCACCTCACCCCTCCACTTT
D gene: -; V gene: TRBV6-5; clone size: -; J gene: TRBJ1-3; CDR3 length: 16; CDR3 protein: CASSYRGGGSGNTIYF; CDR3 DNA: TGTGCCAGCAGTTACCGAGGGGGGGGTTCTGGAAACACCATATATTTT
D gene: -; V gene: TRBV11-1; clone size: -; J gene: TRBJ2-7; CDR3 length: 12; CDR3 protein: CASSSDSYEQYF; CDR3 DNA: TGTGCCAGCAGCTCCGACAGCTACGAGCAGTACTTC
D gene: -; V gene: TRBV18; clone size: -; J gene: TRBJ1-5; CDR3 length: 16; CDR3 protein: CASSPIEQGRNQPQHF; CDR3 DNA: TGTGCCAGCTCACCAATCGAGCAGGGCCGCAATCAGCCCCAGCATTTT
D gene: -; V gene: TRBV24-1; clone size: -; J gene: TRBJ1-4; CDR3 length: 14; CDR3 protein: CATSASRENEKLFF; CDR3 DNA: TGTGCCACCAGTGCCTCGCGGGAGAACGAAAAACTGTTTTTT
D gene: -; V gene: TRBV24-1; clone size: -; J gene: TRBJ2-1; CDR3 length: 13; CDR3 protein: CATSDYTGFEQFF; CDR3 DNA: TGTGCCACCAGTGACTACACAGGGTTTGAGCAGTTCTTC
D gene: TRBD1; V gene: TRBV28; clone size: -; J gene: TRBJ2-7; CDR3 length: 15; CDR3 protein: CASSPGGAGPYEQYF; CDR3 DNA: TGTGCCAGCAGTCCAGGGGGCGCAGGGCCCTACGAGCAGTACTTC
D gene: -; V gene: TRBV15; clone size: -; J gene: TRBJ2-5; CDR3 length: 13; CDR3 protein: CATSRTPQETQYF; CDR3 DNA: TGTGCCACCAGCAGAACTCCCCAAGAGACCCAGTACTTC
D gene: TRBD1; V gene: TRBV7-2; clone size: -; J gene: TRBJ2-5; CDR3 length: 16; CDR3 protein: CASSLGDRVTGETQYF; CDR3 DNA: TGTGCCAGCAGCTTAGGGGACAGGGTGACGGGAGAGACCCAGTACTTC
D gene: -; V gene: TRBV10-2; clone size: -; J gene: TRBJ1-1; CDR3 length: 15; CDR3 protein: CASSEWLGQNTEAFF; CDR3 DNA: TGCGCCAGCAGTGAGTGGTTAGGACAGAACACTGAAGCTTTCTTT
D gene: -; V gene: TRBV18; clone size: -; J gene: TRBJ1-1; CDR3 length: 12; CDR3 protein: CASSQGVPEAFF; CDR3 DNA: TGTGCCAGCTCACAGGGGGTTCCTGAAGCTTTCTTT
D gene: -; V gene: TRBV18; clone size: -; J gene: TRBJ2-2; CDR3 length: 16; CDR3 protein: CASSPRGQANTGELFF; CDR3 DNA: TGTGCCAGCTCACCACGGGGACAAGCGAACACCGGGGAGCTGTTTTTT
D gene: -; V gene: TRBV29-1; clone size: -; J gene: TRBJ2-1; CDR3 length: 12; CDR3 protein: CSADGGKVEQFF; CDR3 DNA: TGCAGCGCCGACGGGGGAAAGGTTGAGCAGTTCTTC
D gene: -; V gene: TRBV9; clone size: -; J gene: TRBJ2-3; CDR3 length: 16; CDR3 protein: CASSPAGGSSTDTQYF; CDR3 DNA: TGTGCCAGCAGCCCCGCCGGGGGTTCTAGCACAGATACGCAGTATTTT
D gene: TRBD2; V gene: TRBV14; clone size: -; J gene: TRBJ2-5; CDR3 length: 18; CDR3 protein: CASSPRRAGGRGVETQYF; CDR3 DNA: TGTGCCAGCAGCCCCCGCCGGGCAGGTGGCCGGGGGGTCGAGACCCAGTACTTC
D gene: -; V gene: TRBV12-3/TRBV12-4; clone size: once; J gene: TRBJ1-6; CDR3 length: 11; CDR3 protein: CASSFAGPLHF; CDR3 DNA: TGTGCCAGCAGTTTCGCGGGACCCCTCCACTTT
D gene: -; V gene: TRBV6-5; clone size: -; J gene: TRBJ2-5; CDR3 length: 15; CDR3 protein: CASSPDYQSKETQYF; CDR3 DNA: TGTGCCAGCAGCCCGGACTACCAAAGCAAAGAGACCCAGTACTTC
D gene: -; V gene: TRBV7-6; clone size: -; J gene: TRBJ2-5; CDR3 length: 15; CDR3 protein: CASSPTNGGQETQYF; CDR3 DNA: TGTGCCAGCAGCCCAACGAACGGGGGCCAAGAGACCCAGTACTTC
D gene: TRBD1; V gene: TRBV18; clone size: -; J gene: TRBJ1-2; CDR3 length: 13; CDR3 protein: CASSTGDSYGYTF; CDR3 DNA: TGTGCCAGCTCGACAGGGGACAGCTATGGCTACACCTTC
D gene: -; V gene: TRBV9; clone size: -; J gene: TRBJ2-5; CDR3 length: 16; CDR3 protein: CASSVSFGGAQETQYF; CDR3 DNA: TGTGCCAGCAGCGTAAGTTTCGGTGGGGCCCAAGAGACCCAGTACTTC
D gene: -; V gene: TRBV4-1; clone size: -; J gene: TRBJ1-5; CDR3 length: 15; CDR3 protein: CASSQRWEGGQPQHF; CDR3 DNA: TGCGCCAGCAGCCAAAGATGGGAGGGGGGGCAGCCCCAGCATTTT
D gene: -; V gene: TRBV27; clone size: -; J gene: TRBJ1-2; CDR3 length: 13; CDR3 protein: CASSLRGIYGYTF; CDR3 DNA: TGTGCCAGCAGTTTGCGAGGGATCTATGGCTACACCTTC
D gene: TRBD2; V gene: TRBV9; clone size: -; J gene: TRBJ2-7; CDR3 length: 17; CDR3 protein: CASSPPWAAGGLDEQYF; CDR3 DNA: TGTGCCAGCAGCCCCCCCTGGGCGGCGGGAGGGCTCGACGAGCAGTACTTC
D gene: -; V gene: TRBV20-1; clone size: -; J gene: TRBJ1-5; CDR3 length: 14; CDR3 protein: CSASLGTSNQPQHF; CDR3 DNA: TGCAGTGCTAGTCTGGGGACATCGAATCAGCCCCAGCATTTT
D gene: -; V gene: TRBV18; clone size: few; J gene: TRBJ2-5; CDR3 length: 11; CDR3 protein: CASSPSRTQYF; CDR3 DNA: TGTGCCAGCTCCCCCAGTCGGACCCAGTACTTC
D gene: -; V gene: TRBV18; clone size: -; J gene: TRBJ1-2; CDR3 length: 15; CDR3 protein: CASSPGAVPNYGYTF; CDR3 DNA: TGTGCCAGCTCACCAGGGGCGGTCCCAAACTATGGCTACACCTTC
D gene: -; V gene: TRBV12-3/TRBV12-4; clone size: -; J gene: TRBJ2-7; CDR3 length: 12; CDR3 protein: CASSWGAYEQYF; CDR3 DNA: TGTGCCAGCAGTTGGGGGGCCTACGAGCAGTACTTC
D gene: -; V gene: TRBV6-6; clone size: once; J gene: TRBJ1-4; CDR3 length: 14; CDR3 protein: CASRPGTTNEKLFF; CDR3 DNA: TGTGCCAGCAGGCCCGGGACAACTAATGAAAAACTGTTTTTT
D gene: -; V gene: TRBV7-8; clone size: -; J gene: TRBJ2-1; CDR3 length: 12; CDR3 protein: CASSTQGSEQFF; CDR3 DNA: TGTGCCAGCAGCACTCAGGGGAGTGAGCAGTTCTTC
D gene: TRBD2; V gene: TRBV7-6; clone size: -; J gene: TRBJ2-7; CDR3 length: 15; CDR3 protein: CASGGTSGRSGEQYF; CDR3 DNA: TGTGCCAGCGGCGGGACTAGCGGGAGATCGGGCGAGCAGTACTTC
D gene: TRBD1; V gene: TRBV7-2; clone size: -; J gene: TRBJ2-7; CDR3 length: 16; CDR3 protein: CASSLATGTGSNEQYF; CDR3 DNA: TGTGCCAGCAGCTTGGCTACCGGGACAGGGAGCAACGAGCAGTACTTC
D gene: -; V gene: TRBV30; clone size: once; J gene: TRBJ1-1; CDR3 length: 14; CDR3 protein: CAWTPGGGYTEAFF; CDR3 DNA: TGTGCCTGGACCCCCGGCGGGGGGTACACTGAAGCTTTCTTT
D gene: TRBD2; V gene: TRBV7-8; clone size: -; J gene: TRBJ2-3; CDR3 length: 19; CDR3 protein: CASSSTQAWAGVSTDTQYF; CDR3 DNA: TGTGCCAGCAGCAGTACCCAGGCCTGGGCGGGAGTTTCTACAGATACGCAGTATTTT
D gene: -; V gene: TRBV7-9; clone size: -; J gene: TRBJ1-1; CDR3 length: 15; CDR3 protein: CASSLNLRENTEAFF; CDR3 DNA: TGTGCCAGCAGCTTGAATCTCAGGGAAAACACTGAAGCTTTCTTT